This T cell receptor beta chain was observed in a study of response to subunit inactivated influenza vaccine. MiXCR, applied by TCRdb to the RT-PCR reads, yields one record per CDR3 protein. The sample consists of about 180,000 distinct CDR3 sequences, roughly 8.7% of them appearing once. This clonotype was observed a handful of times. V was clipped by 3 bases and J by 0 bases, with 9 bases between them. The CDR3 sequence is 14 residues long. Germline V gives CDR1 MDHEN, CDR2 SYDVKM. The specimen was non-naive T cells sorted from PBMCs, collected on the day of vaccination. The source of this sequence is a man in his fifties or sixties who received an inactivated influenza vaccine. The chain joins TRBV28 to TRBJ2-7; D remains ambiguous. CDR3 sequence: CASSFLGISYEQYF. The CDR3 DNA reads as TGTGCCAGCAGTTTTCTTGGGATCTCCTACGAGCAGTACTTC.